These 26 T cell receptor beta chains were all obtained from the same sample, sequenced in a study of response to subunit inactivated influenza vaccine. Using its own MiXCR run on the RT-PCR reads, TCRdb lists one record per CDR3 protein. The table lists approximately 300,000 distinct CDR3 sequences, 22% of them singletons, with about a tenth in the top ten. The specimen comprised PBMCs from blood, sampled 21 months after vaccination. Every receptor here comes from a man in his fifties or sixties who received an inactivated influenza vaccine.

This clonotype was counted ten times or more. The chain joins TRBV12-3 or TRBV12-4 to TRBJ1-5, with 8 bases identical to TRBD1. The CDR3 is 14 residues long. Germline trimming cut 5 bases from V and 4 bases from J; bases unmatched to any gene: 4. The CDR3 protein is CASSGTGGNQPQHF. CDR3 coding DNA: TGTGCCAGCAGTGGAACAGGGGGTAATCAGCCCCAGCATTTT.

This clonotype has just a few counts. The V and J genes are TRBV6-2 or TRBV6-3 and TRBJ2-7, with D maybe TRBD1 (5 bases). This CDR3 has 13 residues. Germline loops: CDR1 MNHEY, CDR2 SVGEGT. Trimming stripped 2 bases from V and 5 bases from J, with 10 bases between. The chain's CDR3 is CASSYTRVHEQYF. Written as DNA, the CDR3 is TGTGCCAGCAGTTACACCAGGGTCCACGAGCAGTACTTC.

This chain connects TRBV29-1 to TRBJ2-5; 11 bases line up with TRBD1. CDR1 is SQVTM and CDR2 is ANQGSEA in the germline V gene. The CDR3 runs to 13 residues. Germline trimming cut 7 bases from V and 5 bases from J; bases unmatched to any gene: 6. In DNA form, the CDR3 reads TGCAGCGCCGGACAGGGGGCAGCGGAGACCCAGTACTTC. Its translation is CSAGQGAAETQYF.

This clonotype turned up a few times. This chain connects TRBV29-1 to TRBJ2-3, with TRBD2 identical over 12 bases. The CDR3 consists of 17 residues. The germline V gene encodes CDR1 SQVTM and CDR2 ANQGSEA. V was clipped by 0 bases and J by 2 bases; unmatched bases: 6. CDR3 sequence: CSVEEGRLAGVTDTQYF. The CDR3, as DNA: TGCAGCGTTGAAGAGGGTAGACTAGCGGGAGTCACAGATACGCAGTATTTT.

This clonotype came up a few times. The chain recombines TRBV9 with TRBJ1-2; 12 nucleotides agree with TRBD1. V lost 4 bases to trimming and J lost 6 bases; unmatched junction nucleotides: 7. Germline lookup yields CDR1 SGDLS and CDR2 YYNGEE. The CDR3 runs to 15 residues. The CDR3: CASSTSGTGGHGYTF. Here the CDR3 DNA reads TGTGCCAGCAGCACCTCCGGGACAGGGGGCCATGGCTACACCTTC.

The rearrangement joins TRBV6-5 to TRBJ2-5; D uncertain. Trimming removed 0 bases from V and 13 bases from J, with 12 bases in between. Germline-derived CDR1 and CDR2 are MNHEY and SVGAGI. The CDR3 has 12 residues. In nucleotides, the CDR3 is TGTGCCAGCAGTTACTCGGCAATGGCTTGGTACTTC. It encodes CASSYSAMAWYF.

This clonotype was detected once. The CDR3 DNA is TGTGCCAGTAGTATAAAGAGCACCGGGGAGCTGTTTTTT. Protein: CASSIKSTGELFF. J is TRBJ2-2 and V is TRBV19; D is undetermined. The ends were cut back, 2 bases at V and 4 bases at J, with 5 bases in the middle. The CDR3 consists of 13 residues. Germline V gives CDR1 LNHDA, CDR2 SQIVND (reference sequence).

The V gene is TRBV4-1, the J gene TRBJ1-2; a possible D gene is TRBD1 (6 bases). V lost 1 base to trimming and J lost 4 bases, with 13 bases between them. The CDR3 spans 15 residues. Germline values: CDR1 MGHRA, CDR2 YSYEKL. This chain's CDR3 is CASSQGLQGSYGYTF. DNA for the CDR3: TGCGCCAGCAGCCAAGGTTTACAGGGTTCCTATGGCTACACCTTC.

Notes on this clonotype: A much larger clonotype is one base distant, so this may be a read error. V usage is TRBV27 and J usage is TRBJ1-1; maybe TRBD1 (5 bases). CDR1 is MNHEY and CDR2 is SMNVEV in the germline V gene (reference sequence). The CDR3 length is 14 residues. CDR3 loop: CASSLGRGNTESFF. CDR3 nucleotides: TGTGCCAGCAGTTTGGGACGAGGGAACACTGAATCTTTCTTT.

This chain joins TRBV6-1 and TRBJ1-5; D perhaps matches TRBD1 (5 bases). CDR1 is MNHNS and CDR2 is SASEGT in the germline V gene. V lost 7 bases to trimming and J lost 0 bases, with 16 bases between them. The CDR3 runs to 16 residues. The CDR3 bases are TGTGCCAGCACCAACGCTGGGGGAGTTAGCAATCAGCCCCAGCATTTT. It yields the protein CASTNAGGVSNQPQHF.

The chain employs TRBV5-1 and TRBJ1-1; a possible D gene is TRBD1 (5 bases). The CDR3 is 11 amino acids. Trimming removed 7 bases at V and 3 bases at J, with 7 bases between. Per germline, CDR1 SGHRS and CDR2 YFSETQ. CDR3 amino acids: CASGGDTEAFF. DNA of the CDR3: TGCGCCAGCGGAGGGGACACTGAAGCTTTCTTT.

Only a few counts were recorded for this clonotype. The chain couples TRBV7-9 to TRBJ2-5; perhaps D is TRBD1 or TRBD2 (5 bases each). The CDR3 is 15 amino acids. CDR1 and CDR2 from the germline V gene are SEHNR and FQNEAQ (reference sequence). Trimming removed 5 bases from V and 5 bases from J, with 18 bases in between. CDR3 bases: TGTGCCAGCAGCAGAGTGGGACCACTGGGGGAGACCCAGTACTTC. Translation gives CASSRVGPLGETQYF.

This chain connects TRBV15 to TRBJ2-2, with 7 bases fitting TRBD2. The germline V gene has CDR1 LNHNV and CDR2 YYDKDF (reference sequence). CDR3 length equals 13 residues. V lost 4 bases and J lost 5; bases outside the gene matches: 1. DNA for the CDR3: TGTGCCACCAGCAAGGGAGGGACCGGGGAGCTGTTTTTT. Translation gives CATSKGGTGELFF.

The rearrangement links TRBV20-1 to TRBJ2-5, with 9 positions matching TRBD2. The ends lost 7 bases at V and 1 base at J; junction bases unmatched: 7. This CDR3 region has 14 residues. Per germline, CDR1 DFQATT and CDR2 SNEGSKA (reference sequence). CDR3 sequence reads: CSVSGGRVQETQYF. As DNA, the CDR3 is TGCAGTGTTAGCGGCGGGAGGGTCCAAGAGACCCAGTACTTC.

The chain employs TRBV12-3 or TRBV12-4 and TRBJ2-7; weak D call: TRBD1 (6 bases). The length of the CDR3 is 15 residues. Trimming cost V 5 bases and J 3 bases, with 17 bases left between them. The CDR3 spells CASSQEQGPYYEQYF. CDR3 in DNA: TGTGCCAGCAGTCAGGAACAGGGCCCATACTACGAGCAGTACTTC.

The V gene is TRBV5-1, the J gene TRBJ2-3; TRBD1 might be the D (5 bases). Germline values: CDR1 SGHRS, CDR2 YFSETQ. The CDR3 runs to 17 residues. V lost 0 bases, J lost 0 bases, and 14 bases lay in between. In DNA, the CDR3 is TGCGCCAGCAGCTTGGCCTTCCGACAGACTAGCACAGATACGCAGTATTTT. Translation: CASSLAFRQTSTDTQYF.

This clonotype was seen only a few times. The rearrangement links TRBV18 to TRBJ1-6; tentative D call: TRBD1 (6 bases). Trimming stripped 2 bases from V and 5 bases from J, with 10 bases between. CDR3 length: 15 amino acids. Germline V gene data show CDR1 as KGHSH and CDR2 as LQKENI. CDR3 protein: CASSPGQLDNSPLHF. CDR3 DNA sequence: TGTGCCAGCTCACCAGGACAGCTAGATAATTCACCCCTCCACTTT. Using reference TRBV18 and TRBJ1-6 for the parts outside the CDR3, the full variable domain is NAGVMQNPRHLVRRRGQEARLRCSPMKGHSHVYWYRQLPEEGLKFMVYLQKENIIDESGMPKERFSAEFPKEGPSILRIQQVVRGDSAAYFCASSPGQLDNSPLHFGNGTRLTVT.

This chain links TRBV20-1 with TRBJ1-6; no firm D call. Germline V gene data show CDR1 as DFQATT and CDR2 as SNEGSKA (reference sequence). This CDR3 has 16 amino acids. V shed 0 bases and J shed 6 bases, with 15 bases lying between them. The chain's CDR3 is CSARDPGPGGNSPLHF. The CDR3 DNA reads TGCAGTGCTAGAGATCCAGGTCCGGGTGGTAATTCACCCCTCCACTTT.

The rearrangement uses TRBV29-1 and TRBJ2-7, with D possibly TRBD1 on 5 matching bases. Trimming shortened V by 1 base and J by 6 bases, and 16 bases separated the two germline ends. The germline CDR1 and CDR2 sequences are SQVTM and ANQGSEA. This CDR3 region has 14 residues. DNA of the CDR3: TGCAGCGTTGAAGCCTCCCGCAGGGTCGGCGAGCAGTACTTC. Its protein product is CSVEASRRVGEQYF.

In DNA, the CDR3 is TGTGCCAGTTCGTTACCCAGGGGCGCAGGGTCTGGGGCCAACGTCCTGACTTTC. Translation gives CASSLPRGAGSGANVLTF. The V and J genes are TRBV5-4 and TRBJ2-6, with a weak D call TRBD1 (6 bases). The CDR3 runs to 18 residues. Germline V gene lookup returns CDR1 SGHNT and CDR2 YYREEE (reference sequence). V was pared by 8 bases and J by 1 base, with 22 bases between. The full variable domain, with the rest looked up from reference TRBV5-4 and TRBJ2-6, is ETGVTQSPTHLIKTRGQQVTLRCSSQSGHNTVSWYQQALGQGPQFIFQYYREEENGRGNFPPRFSGLQFPNYSSELNVNALELDDSALYLCASSLPRGAGSGANVLTFGAGSRLTVL.

The chain carries TRBV7-8 and TRBJ2-7; possible D gene TRBD2, 5 bases. The CDR3 loop spans 14 amino acids. The germline gives CDR1 SGHVS, CDR2 FQNEAQ. The V and J ends lost 6 bases and 0 bases respectively, with 12 bases between them. The chain's CDR3 is CASRPTGNSYEQYF. The CDR3, as DNA: TGTGCCAGCAGACCCACGGGAAACTCCTACGAGCAGTACTTC.

V and J are TRBV12-3 or TRBV12-4 and TRBJ1-2; no reliable D call. This CDR3 has 13 residues. With 5 bases removed from V and 6 bases from J, the gap between germline ends came to 13 bases. This CDR3 is CASSLARPDGYTF. The CDR3 nucleotides read TGTGCCAGCAGTCTCGCCCGGCCAGATGGCTACACCTTC.

This clonotype was observed a few times. The chain uses TRBV19 and TRBJ2-6; D is unresolved. V lost 3 bases and J lost 0, with 12 bases in between. There are 17 residues in the CDR3. Germline V gene lookup returns CDR1 LNHDA and CDR2 SQIVND (reference sequence). The CDR3 here is CASSMVGRTSGANVLTF. CDR3 nucleotides: TGTGCCAGTAGTATGGTCGGCAGAACCTCTGGGGCCAACGTCCTGACTTTC.

This clonotype was detected only a few times. V and J are TRBV11-2 and TRBJ1-6, with TRBD1 as a possible D gene (6 bases). The V gene lost 5 bases and the J gene lost 4 bases, with 9 bases spanning the gap. CDR3 size: 14 residues. CDR1 SGHAT and CDR2 FQNNGV come from the germline V gene. The CDR3 here is CASSKGQYNSPLHF. The CDR3 DNA sequence: TGTGCCAGCAGCAAAGGACAGTATAATTCACCCCTCCACTTT. The variable domain in full, with the rest retrieved from reference TRBV11-2 and TRBJ1-6, is EAGVAQSPRYKIIEKRQSVAFWCNPISGHATLYWYQQILGQGPKLLIQFQNNGVVDDSQLPKDRFSAERLKGVDSTLKIQPAKLEDSAVYLCASSKGQYNSPLHFGNGTRLTVT.

This chain joins TRBV5-4 and TRBJ1-2; TRBD1 might be the D (5 bases). The CDR3 spans 13 residues. Trimming cost V 0 bases and J 5 bases, with 8 bases left between them. Germline V lookup: CDR1 SGHNT, CDR2 YYREEE (reference sequence). CDR3 sequence reads: CASSLEGPYGYTF. In DNA form, the CDR3 reads TGTGCCAGCAGCTTGGAGGGACCTTATGGCTACACCTTC.

Sample share makes this clonotype medium-sized (0.01 to 0.1%). The rearrangement joins TRBV4-2 to TRBJ1-2, with 11 bases aligning to TRBD1. Trimming cost V 5 bases and J 3 bases; bases outside gene matches: 5. The CDR3 is made up of 15 amino acids. Germline loops: CDR1 LGHNA, CDR2 YNFKEQ. In DNA form, the CDR3 reads TGTGCCAGCAGCTCGCCGGGACAGGGGGACTATGGCTACACCTTC. This gives the protein CASSSPGQGDYGYTF.